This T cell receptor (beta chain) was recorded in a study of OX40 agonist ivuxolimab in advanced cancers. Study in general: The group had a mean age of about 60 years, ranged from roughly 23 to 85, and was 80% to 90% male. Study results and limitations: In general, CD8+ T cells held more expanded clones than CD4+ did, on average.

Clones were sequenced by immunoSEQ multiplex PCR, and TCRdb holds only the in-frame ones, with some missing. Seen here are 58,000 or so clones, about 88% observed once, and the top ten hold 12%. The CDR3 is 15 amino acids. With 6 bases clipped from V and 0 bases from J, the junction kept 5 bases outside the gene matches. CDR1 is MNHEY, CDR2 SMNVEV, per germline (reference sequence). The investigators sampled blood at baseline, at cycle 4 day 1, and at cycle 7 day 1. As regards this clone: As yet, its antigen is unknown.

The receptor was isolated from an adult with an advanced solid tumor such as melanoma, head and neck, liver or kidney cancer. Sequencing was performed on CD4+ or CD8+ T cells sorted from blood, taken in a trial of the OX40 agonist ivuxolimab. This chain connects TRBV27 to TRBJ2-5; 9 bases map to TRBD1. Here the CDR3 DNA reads TGTGCCAGCAGAAACCGGGACAGGGACCAAGAGACCCAGTACTTC. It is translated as CASRNRDRDQETQYF.